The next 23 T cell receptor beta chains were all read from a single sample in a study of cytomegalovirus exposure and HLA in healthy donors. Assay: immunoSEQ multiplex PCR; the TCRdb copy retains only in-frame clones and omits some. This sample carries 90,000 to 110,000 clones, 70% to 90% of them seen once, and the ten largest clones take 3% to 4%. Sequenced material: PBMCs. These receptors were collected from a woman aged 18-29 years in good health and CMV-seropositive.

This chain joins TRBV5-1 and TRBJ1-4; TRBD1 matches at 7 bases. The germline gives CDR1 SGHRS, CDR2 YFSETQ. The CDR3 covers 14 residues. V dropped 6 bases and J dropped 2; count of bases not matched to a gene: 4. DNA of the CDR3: TGCGCCAGCACCGACAGGGAGACTAATGAAAAACTGTTTTTT. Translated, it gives CASTDRETNEKLFF.

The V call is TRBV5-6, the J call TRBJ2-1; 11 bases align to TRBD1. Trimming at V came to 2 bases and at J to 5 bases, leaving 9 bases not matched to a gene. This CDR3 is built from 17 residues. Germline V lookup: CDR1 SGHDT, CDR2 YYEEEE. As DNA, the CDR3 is TGTGCCAGCAGCTTACCGGGACAGGGGGATAACAACAATGAGCAGTTCTTC. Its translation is CASSLPGQGDNNNEQFF.

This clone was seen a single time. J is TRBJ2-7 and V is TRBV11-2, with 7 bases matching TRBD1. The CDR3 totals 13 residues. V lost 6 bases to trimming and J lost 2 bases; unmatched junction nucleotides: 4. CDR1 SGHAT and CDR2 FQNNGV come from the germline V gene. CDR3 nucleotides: TGTGCCAGCAGGCATACAGGGGCCTACGAGCAGTACTTC. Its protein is CASRHTGAYEQYF.

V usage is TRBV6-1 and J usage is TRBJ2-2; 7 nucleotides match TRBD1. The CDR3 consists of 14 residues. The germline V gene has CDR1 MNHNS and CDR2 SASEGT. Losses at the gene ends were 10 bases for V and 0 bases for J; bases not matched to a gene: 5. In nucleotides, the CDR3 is TGTGCCACTCCGGGGACAGCGAACACCGGGGAGCTGTTTTTT. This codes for CATPGTANTGELFF.

This CDR3 reads CASSLWTASYEQYF. The CDR3 DNA reads as TGTGCCAGCAGCCTCTGGACAGCCTCCTACGAGCAGTACTTC. The chain employs TRBV11-2 and TRBJ2-7; tentatively, D is TRBD1 (6 bases). Deletions cut 5 bases from V and 0 bases from J, with 11 bases between. There are 14 residues in the CDR3. The germline V gene has CDR1 SGHAT and CDR2 FQNNGV.

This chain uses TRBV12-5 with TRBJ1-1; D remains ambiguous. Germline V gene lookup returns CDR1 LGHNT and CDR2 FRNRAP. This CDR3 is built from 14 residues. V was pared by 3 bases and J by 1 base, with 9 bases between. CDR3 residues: CASGFGGGNTEAFF. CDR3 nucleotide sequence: TGTGCTAGTGGTTTTGGCGGTGGGAACACTGAAGCTTTCTTT.

The chain's CDR3 is CAWSHLVYEQYF. In nucleotides, the CDR3 is TGTGCCTGGAGCCACTTAGTGTACGAGCAGTACTTC. This chain connects TRBV30 to TRBJ2-7; D gene ambiguous. The CDR3 runs 12 residues. Germline V lookup: CDR1 GTSNPN, CDR2 SVGIG (reference sequence). With 3 bases removed from V and 4 bases from J, the gap between germline ends came to 10 bases.

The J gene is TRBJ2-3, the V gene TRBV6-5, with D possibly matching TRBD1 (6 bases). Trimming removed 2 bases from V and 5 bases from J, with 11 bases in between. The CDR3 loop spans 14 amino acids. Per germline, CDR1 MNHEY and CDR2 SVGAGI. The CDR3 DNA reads TGTGCCAGCAGTTACGCAGGGGCGGAAGATACGCAGTATTTT. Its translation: CASSYAGAEDTQYF.

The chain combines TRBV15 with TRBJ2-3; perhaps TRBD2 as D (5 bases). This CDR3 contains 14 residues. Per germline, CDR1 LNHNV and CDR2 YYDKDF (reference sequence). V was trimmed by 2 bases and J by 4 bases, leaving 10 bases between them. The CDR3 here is CATSRYRGSDTQYF. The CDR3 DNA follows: TGTGCCACCAGCAGATACCGGGGTTCAGATACGCAGTATTTT. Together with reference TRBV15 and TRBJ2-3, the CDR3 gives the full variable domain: DAMVIQNPRYQVTQFGKPVTLSCSQTLNHNVMYWYQQKSSQAPKLLFHYYDKDFNNEADTPDNFQSRRPNTSFCFLDIRSPGLGDTAMYLCATSRYRGSDTQYFGPGTRLTVL.

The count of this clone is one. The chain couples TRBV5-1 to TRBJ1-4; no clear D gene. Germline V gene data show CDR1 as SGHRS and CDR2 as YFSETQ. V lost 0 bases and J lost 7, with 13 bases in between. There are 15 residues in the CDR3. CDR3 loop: CASSLAGVGGEKLFF. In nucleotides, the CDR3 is TGCGCCAGCAGCTTGGCCGGGGTAGGAGGTGAAAAACTGTTTTTT. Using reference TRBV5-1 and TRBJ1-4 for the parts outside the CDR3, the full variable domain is KAGVTQTPRYLIKTRGQQVTLSCSPISGHRSVSWYQQTPGQGLQFLFEYFSETQRNKGNFPGRFSGRQFSNSRSEMNVSTLELGDSALYLCASSLAGVGGEKLFFGSGTQLSVL.

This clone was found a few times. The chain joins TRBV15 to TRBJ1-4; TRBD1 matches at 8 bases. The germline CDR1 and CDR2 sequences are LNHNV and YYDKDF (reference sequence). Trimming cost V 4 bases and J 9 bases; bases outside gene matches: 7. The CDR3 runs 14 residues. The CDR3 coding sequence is TGTGCCACCAGCACAGGGGGACAGGCGAAAAAACTGTTTTTT. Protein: CATSTGGQAKKLFF.

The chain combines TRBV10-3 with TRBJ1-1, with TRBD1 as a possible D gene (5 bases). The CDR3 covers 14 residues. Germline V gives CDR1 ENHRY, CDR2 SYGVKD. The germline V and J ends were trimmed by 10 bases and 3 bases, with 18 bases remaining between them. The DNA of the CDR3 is TGTGCCACGGGGTCGGGGGGTCGAGACACTGAAGCTTTCTTT. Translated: CATGSGGRDTEAFF.

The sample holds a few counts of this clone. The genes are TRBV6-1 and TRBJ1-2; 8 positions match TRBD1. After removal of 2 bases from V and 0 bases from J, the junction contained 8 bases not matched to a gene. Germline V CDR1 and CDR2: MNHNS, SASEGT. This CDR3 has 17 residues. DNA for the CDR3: TGTGCCAGCAGTGAATATGGGACAGGAGACACTAACTATGGCTACACCTTC. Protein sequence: CASSEYGTGDTNYGYTF.

CDR3 nucleotide sequence: TGTGCCAGTAGTAAGGCAGGGCTCTACGAGCAGTACTTC. This translates into CASSKAGLYEQYF. The chain couples TRBV19 to TRBJ2-7; possibly TRBD1 for D (5 bases). Deletions cut 4 bases from V and 3 bases from J, with 10 bases between. Germline V gene sequence: CDR1 LNHDA, CDR2 SQIVND (reference sequence). The CDR3 is 13 amino acids. Filled out from reference TRBV19 and TRBJ2-7, the complete variable domain reads DGGITQSPKYLFRKEGQNVTLSCEQNLNHDAMYWYRQDPGQGLRLIYYSQIVNDFQKGDIAEGYSVSREKKESFPLTVTSAQKNPTAFYLCASSKAGLYEQYFGPGTRLTVT.

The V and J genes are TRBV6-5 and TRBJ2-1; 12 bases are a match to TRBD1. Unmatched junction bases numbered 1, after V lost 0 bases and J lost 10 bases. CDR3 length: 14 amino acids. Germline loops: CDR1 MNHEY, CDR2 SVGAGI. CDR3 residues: CASSYSGTGGEQFF. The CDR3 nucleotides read TGTGCCAGCAGTTACTCGGGGACAGGGGGCGAGCAGTTCTTC.

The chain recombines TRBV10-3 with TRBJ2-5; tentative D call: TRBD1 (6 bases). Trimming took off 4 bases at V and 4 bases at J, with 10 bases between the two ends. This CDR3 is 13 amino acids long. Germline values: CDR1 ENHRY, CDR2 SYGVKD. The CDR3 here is CAISGGPGETQYF. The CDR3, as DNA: TGTGCCATCAGTGGGGGGCCCGGAGAGACCCAGTACTTC.

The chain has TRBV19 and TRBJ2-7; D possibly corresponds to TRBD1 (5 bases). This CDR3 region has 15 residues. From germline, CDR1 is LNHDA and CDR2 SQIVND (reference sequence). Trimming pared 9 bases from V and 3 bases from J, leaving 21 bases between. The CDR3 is CASPILQTDLYEQYF. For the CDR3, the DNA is TGTGCCAGCCCCATTCTACAGACAGATCTCTACGAGCAGTACTTC.

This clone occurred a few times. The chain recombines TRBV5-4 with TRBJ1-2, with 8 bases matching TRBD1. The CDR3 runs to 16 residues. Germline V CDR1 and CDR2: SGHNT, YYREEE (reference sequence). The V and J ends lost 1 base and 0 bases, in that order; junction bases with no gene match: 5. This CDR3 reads CASSLRAGGANYGYTF. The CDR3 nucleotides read TGTGCCAGCAGCTTGCGGGCAGGGGGCGCTAACTATGGCTACACCTTC.

In nucleotides, the CDR3 is TGCAGCGCAATTAAAGGAACACAGGGGGCCGGAGAAAAACTGTTTTTT. Residues: CSAIKGTQGAGEKLFF. The V gene is TRBV29-1, the J gene TRBJ1-4; 9 bases fit TRBD1. V dropped 7 bases and J dropped 8; count of bases not matched to a gene: 17. The CDR3 length is 16 residues. Germline V gives CDR1 SQVTM, CDR2 ANQGSEA.

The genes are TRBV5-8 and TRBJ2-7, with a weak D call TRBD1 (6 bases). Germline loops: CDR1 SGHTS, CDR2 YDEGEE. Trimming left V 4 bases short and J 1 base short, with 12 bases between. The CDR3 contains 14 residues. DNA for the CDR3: TGTGCCAGCAGCCGCCAGACAGGATCCTACGAGCAGTACTTC. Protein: CASSRQTGSYEQYF.

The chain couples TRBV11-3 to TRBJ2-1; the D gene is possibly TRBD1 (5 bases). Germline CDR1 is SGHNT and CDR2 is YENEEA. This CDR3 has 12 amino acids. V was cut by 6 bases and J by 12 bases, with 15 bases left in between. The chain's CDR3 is CASSLRQGSQFF. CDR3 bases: TGTGCCAGCAGTTTAAGGCAGGGCTCGCAGTTCTTC.

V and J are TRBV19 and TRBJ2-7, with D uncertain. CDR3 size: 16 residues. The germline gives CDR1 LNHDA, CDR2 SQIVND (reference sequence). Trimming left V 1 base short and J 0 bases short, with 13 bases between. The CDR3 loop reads CASSIGQESNSYEQYF. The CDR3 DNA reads TGTGCCAGTAGTATAGGCCAGGAATCCAACTCCTACGAGCAGTACTTC.

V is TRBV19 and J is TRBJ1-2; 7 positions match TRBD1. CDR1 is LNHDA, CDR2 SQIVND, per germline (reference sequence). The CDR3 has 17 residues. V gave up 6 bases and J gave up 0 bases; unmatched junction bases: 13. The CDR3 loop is CASRGLGQPSANYGYTF. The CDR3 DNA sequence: TGTGCCAGTAGAGGATTGGGACAGCCGTCAGCTAACTATGGCTACACCTTC.